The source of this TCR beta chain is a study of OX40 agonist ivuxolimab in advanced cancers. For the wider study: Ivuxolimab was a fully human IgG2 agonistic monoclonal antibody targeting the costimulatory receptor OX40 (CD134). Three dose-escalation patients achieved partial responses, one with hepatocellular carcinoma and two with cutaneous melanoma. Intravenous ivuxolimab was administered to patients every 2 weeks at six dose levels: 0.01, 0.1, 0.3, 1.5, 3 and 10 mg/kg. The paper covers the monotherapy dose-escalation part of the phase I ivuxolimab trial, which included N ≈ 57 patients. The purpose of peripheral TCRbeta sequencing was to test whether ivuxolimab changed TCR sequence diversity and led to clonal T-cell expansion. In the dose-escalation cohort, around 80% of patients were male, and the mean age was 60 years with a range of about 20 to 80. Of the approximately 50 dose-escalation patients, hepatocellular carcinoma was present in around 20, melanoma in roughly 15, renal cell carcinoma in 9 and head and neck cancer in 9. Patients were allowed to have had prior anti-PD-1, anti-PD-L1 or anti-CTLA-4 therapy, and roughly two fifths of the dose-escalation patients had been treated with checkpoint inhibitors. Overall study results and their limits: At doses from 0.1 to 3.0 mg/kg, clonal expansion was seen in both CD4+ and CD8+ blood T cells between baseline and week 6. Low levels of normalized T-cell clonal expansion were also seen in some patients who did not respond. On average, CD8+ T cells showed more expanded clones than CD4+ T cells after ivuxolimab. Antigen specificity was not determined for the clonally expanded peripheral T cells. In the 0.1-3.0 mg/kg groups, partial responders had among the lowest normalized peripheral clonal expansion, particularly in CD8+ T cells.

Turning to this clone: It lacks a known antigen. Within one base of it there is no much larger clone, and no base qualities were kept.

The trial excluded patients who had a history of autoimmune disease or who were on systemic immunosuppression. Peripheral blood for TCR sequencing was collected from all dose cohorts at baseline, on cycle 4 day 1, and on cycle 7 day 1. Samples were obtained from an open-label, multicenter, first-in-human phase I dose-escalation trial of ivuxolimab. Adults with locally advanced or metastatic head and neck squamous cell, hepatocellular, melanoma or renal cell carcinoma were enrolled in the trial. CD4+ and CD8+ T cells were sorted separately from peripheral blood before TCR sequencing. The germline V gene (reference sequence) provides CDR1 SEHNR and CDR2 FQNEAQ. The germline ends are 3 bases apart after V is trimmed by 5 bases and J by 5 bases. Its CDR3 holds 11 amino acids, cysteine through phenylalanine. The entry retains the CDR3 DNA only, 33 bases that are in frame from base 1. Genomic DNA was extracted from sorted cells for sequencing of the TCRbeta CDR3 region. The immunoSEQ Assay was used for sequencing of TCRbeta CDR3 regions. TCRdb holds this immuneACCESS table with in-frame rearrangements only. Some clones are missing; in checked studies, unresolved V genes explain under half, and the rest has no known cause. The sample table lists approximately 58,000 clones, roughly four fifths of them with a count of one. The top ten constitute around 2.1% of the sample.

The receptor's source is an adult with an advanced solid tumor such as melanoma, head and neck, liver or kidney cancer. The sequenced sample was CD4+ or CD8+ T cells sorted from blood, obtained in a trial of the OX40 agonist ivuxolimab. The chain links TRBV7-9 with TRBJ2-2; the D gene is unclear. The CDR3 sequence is CASSQTGELFF. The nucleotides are TGTGCCAGCAGCCAAACCGGGGAGCTGTTTTTT.